Listed below are T cell receptor beta chains from one sample, sequenced in a study of blood T cells in healthy people across ages. TCRdb re-derived calls from the 5' RACE reads in MiXCR, one entry per CDR3 protein. The sample records 780,000 or so distinct CDR3 sequences, around 50% being singletons. Input material: blood. These receptors originate from a man aged 35 to 55 in good health. The conserved cysteine and the conserved F or W are not part of the CDR3 here.

TRBJ2-7 | TRBV29-1 | SVEVDRGLEQY
TRBJ2-3 | TRBV6-2/TRBV6-3 | ASSYRGSGTAADTQY
TRBJ1-4 | TRBV7-2 | TSSTQRGVPNEKLF
TRBJ2-3 | TRBV6-4 | ASSDGTSDGTDTQY
TRBJ2-2 | TRBV10-3 | AIANLGPSTGELF
TRBJ2-7 | TRBV7-2 | ASSLAATADYEQY
TRBJ2-1 | TRBV20-1 | SARAVAGIYNEQF
TRBJ2-2 | TRBV2 | ASSAGPGELF
TRBJ1-2 | TRBV7-2 | ASSHPLGQDFGYT
TRBJ1-1 | TRBV4-2 | ASSQEEGRNTEAF
TRBJ1-6 | TRBV12-3/TRBV12-4 | ASSPHEGQGNSPLH
TRBJ2-1 | TRBV7-6 | ASSRDIPGTGSGNEQF
TRBJ1-2 | TRBV5-1 | ASSRTGTESYGYT
TRBJ2-6 | TRBV29-1 | SVGDYIRDGSSGANVLT
TRBJ2-3 | TRBV29-1 | SVEIDVGITDTQY
TRBJ2-3 | TRBV5-1 | ASSWFSPPTDTQY
TRBJ2-1 | TRBV3-1 | ASSITSGSVNEQF
- | TRBV20-1 | SARSSGTVGYEQY
TRBJ1-5 | TRBV2 | ASSEIGQGVQPQH
TRBJ2-3 | TRBV24-1 | ATSDTGDRLADTQY
TRBJ2-7 | TRBV28 | ASSRPSGRTYEQY
TRBJ1-2 | TRBV9 | ASSVEGARGVNGYT
TRBJ1-2 | TRBV6-1 | ASSEGAADT
- | TRBV7-6 | ASSAATGGDYEQY
TRBJ1-2 | TRBV5-6 | ASSLGLGLGGYT
TRBJ1-5 | TRBV12-3/TRBV12-4 | ASTSGPSNQPQH
TRBJ2-1 | TRBV27 | ATGPVSIAGPYNEQF
TRBJ2-3 | TRBV5-1 | ASSQIVSGDTQY
TRBJ2-1 | TRBV4-3 | ASSQDSRGRNYNEQF
TRBJ2-3 | TRBV4-3 | ASSQDHRTGPTDTQY
TRBJ2-5 | TRBV2 | ASSEREKETQY
TRBJ2-1 | TRBV5-1 | ASSARLAGASGRNEQF
TRBJ2-2 | TRBV28 | ASSAGSRQGKGELF
TRBJ2-3 | TRBV6-2/TRBV6-3 | ATTEGGSWTDTQY
TRBJ2-3 | TRBV11-2 | ASSLDRRGDTQY
TRBJ2-1 | TRBV27 | ASSLATAGSYNEQF
TRBJ2-7 | TRBV2 | ASSQTTSPGPYEQY
- | TRBV7-8 | ASSLAVLREVYNEQY
TRBJ2-3 | TRBV7-8 | ASSSRTGFRYTDTQY
TRBJ2-6 | TRBV6-1 | ASSDYTGANVLT
TRBJ1-1 | TRBV5-1 | ASILTEKGTEAF
TRBJ2-5 | TRBV9 | ASSVGRDQETQY
TRBJ1-6 | TRBV20-1 | SANRDGNSPLH
TRBJ2-3 | TRBV12-3/TRBV12-4 | ATGQGMADTQY
TRBJ2-5 | TRBV9 | ASSAGQGLEETQY
TRBJ1-2 | TRBV4-3 | ASSQDVTGSYGYT
TRBJ2-3 | TRBV4-1 | ASSQDLAGGWDTQY
- | TRBV12-3/TRBV12-4 | ASSWGGQRYEQY
TRBJ2-3 | TRBV28 | ASTKTGYTDTQY
TRBJ2-1 | TRBV29-1 | SVRTSGNYNEQF
TRBJ2-5 | TRBV29-1 | SVEPGTSGRGETQY
TRBJ2-5 | TRBV18 | ASSPLARSEQETQY
TRBJ2-2 | TRBV5-1 | ASSKGDRGQDTGELF
TRBJ2-1 | TRBV12-3/TRBV12-4 | ASSLARLGEQF